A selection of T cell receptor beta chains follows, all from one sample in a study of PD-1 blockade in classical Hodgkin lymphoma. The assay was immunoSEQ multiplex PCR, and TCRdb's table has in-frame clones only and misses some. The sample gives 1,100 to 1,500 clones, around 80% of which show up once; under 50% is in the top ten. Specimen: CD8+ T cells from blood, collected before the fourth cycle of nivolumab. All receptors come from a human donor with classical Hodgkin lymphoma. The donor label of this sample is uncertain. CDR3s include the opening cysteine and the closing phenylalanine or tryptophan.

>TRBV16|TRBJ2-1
CASSLLYPQRGEQFF
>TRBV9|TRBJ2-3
CASSDNSGLAGAGDTQYF
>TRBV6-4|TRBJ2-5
CASSDSTGGKYQETQYF
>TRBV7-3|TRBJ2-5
CASSPTGTVQETQYF
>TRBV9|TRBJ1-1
CASSVVADREAEAFF
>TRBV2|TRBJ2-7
CASIRGLAGGPNVYEQYF
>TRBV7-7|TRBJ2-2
CASSERGRNIGELFF
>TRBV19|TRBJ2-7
CASVGQSSYEQYF
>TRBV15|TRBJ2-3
CATSRVGGTDTQYF
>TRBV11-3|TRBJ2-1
CASSGTRKGNEQFF
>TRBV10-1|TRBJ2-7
CASSGGYEQYF
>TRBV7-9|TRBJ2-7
CASSLGPGGPYEQYF
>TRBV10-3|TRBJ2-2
CATTDRVRAGELFF
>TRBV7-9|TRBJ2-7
CASSLFSWAGQSYEQYF
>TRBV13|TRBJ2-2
CASSLTTSGDGGELFF
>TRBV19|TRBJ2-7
CASGKGYEQYF
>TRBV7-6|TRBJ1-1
CASSPIVGNTEAFF
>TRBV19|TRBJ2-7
CASSPWTGTQYEQYF
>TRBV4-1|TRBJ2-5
CASSKGVLETQYF
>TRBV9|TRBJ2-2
CASSPGTSGGGGELFF
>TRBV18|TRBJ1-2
CASTGGPNYGYTF
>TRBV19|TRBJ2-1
CASRLGSYNEQFF
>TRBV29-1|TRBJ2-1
CSVDTSEQFF
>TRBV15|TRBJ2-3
CATSPTSGWDTQYF
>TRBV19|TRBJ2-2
CASSIRVAGELFF
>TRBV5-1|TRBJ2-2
CASSPLLAGSTGELFF
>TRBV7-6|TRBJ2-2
CASRGGQGFTGELFF
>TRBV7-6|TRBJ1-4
CASQGADEKLFF
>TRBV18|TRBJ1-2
CASSHPGTGDGYTF
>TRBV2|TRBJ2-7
CASSEELAGEQYF
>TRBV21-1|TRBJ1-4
CASSKGAHWDGEKLFF
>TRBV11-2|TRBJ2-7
CASSSTNEPYEQYF
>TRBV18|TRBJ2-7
CASSPGTGLLLRYEQYF
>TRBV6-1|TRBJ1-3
CAISESVRGPSGNTIYF
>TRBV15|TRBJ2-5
CATSREDRGTVGETQYF
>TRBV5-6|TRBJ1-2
CASSWDRDYGYTF
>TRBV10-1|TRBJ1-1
CASSATRFFKTEIESEAFF
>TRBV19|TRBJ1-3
CASSPLPDSPGNTIYF
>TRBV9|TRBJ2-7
CASSVVSGYEQYF